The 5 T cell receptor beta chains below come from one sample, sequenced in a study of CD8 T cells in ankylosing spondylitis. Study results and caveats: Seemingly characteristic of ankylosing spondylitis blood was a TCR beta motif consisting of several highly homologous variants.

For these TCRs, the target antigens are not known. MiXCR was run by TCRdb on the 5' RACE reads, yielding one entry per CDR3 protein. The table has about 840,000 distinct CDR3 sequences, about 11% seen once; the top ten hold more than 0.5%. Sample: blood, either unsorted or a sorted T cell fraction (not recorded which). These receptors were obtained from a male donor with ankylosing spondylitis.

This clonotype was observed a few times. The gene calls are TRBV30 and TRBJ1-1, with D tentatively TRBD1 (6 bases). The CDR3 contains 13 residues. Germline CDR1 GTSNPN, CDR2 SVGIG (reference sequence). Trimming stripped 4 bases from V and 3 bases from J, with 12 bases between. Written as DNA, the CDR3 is TGTGCCTGGACACAGGGTGTGCACACTGAAGCTTTCTTT. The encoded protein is CAWTQGVHTEAFF.

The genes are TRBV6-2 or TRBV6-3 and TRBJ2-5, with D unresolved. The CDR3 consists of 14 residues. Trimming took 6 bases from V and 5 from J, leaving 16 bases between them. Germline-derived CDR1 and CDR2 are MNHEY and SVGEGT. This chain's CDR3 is CASSPGPERETQYF. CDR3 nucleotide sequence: TGTGCCAGCAGCCCCGGTCCGGAAAGGGAGACCCAGTACTTC.

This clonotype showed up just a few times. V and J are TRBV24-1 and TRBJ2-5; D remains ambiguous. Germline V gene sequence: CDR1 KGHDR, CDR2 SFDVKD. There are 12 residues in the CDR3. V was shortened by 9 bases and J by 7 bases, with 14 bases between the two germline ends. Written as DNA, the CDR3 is TGTGCCACCGAGACGGCTGAGCGGACCCAGTACTTC. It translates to CATETAERTQYF.

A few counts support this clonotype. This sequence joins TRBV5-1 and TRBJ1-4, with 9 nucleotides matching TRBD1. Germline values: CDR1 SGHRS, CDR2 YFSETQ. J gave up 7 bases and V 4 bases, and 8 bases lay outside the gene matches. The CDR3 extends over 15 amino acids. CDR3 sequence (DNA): TGCGCCAGCAGCATCGGACAGGGGAGGAGTGAAAAACTGTTTTTT. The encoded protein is CASSIGQGRSEKLFF.

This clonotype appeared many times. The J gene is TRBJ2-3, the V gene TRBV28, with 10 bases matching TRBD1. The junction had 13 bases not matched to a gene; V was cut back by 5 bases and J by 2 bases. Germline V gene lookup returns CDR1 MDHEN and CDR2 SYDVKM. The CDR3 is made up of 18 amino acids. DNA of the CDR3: TGTGCCAGCAGTGTGTTGGATTGGGGACAGGGGAACACAGATACGCAGTATTTT. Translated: CASSVLDWGQGNTDTQYF.